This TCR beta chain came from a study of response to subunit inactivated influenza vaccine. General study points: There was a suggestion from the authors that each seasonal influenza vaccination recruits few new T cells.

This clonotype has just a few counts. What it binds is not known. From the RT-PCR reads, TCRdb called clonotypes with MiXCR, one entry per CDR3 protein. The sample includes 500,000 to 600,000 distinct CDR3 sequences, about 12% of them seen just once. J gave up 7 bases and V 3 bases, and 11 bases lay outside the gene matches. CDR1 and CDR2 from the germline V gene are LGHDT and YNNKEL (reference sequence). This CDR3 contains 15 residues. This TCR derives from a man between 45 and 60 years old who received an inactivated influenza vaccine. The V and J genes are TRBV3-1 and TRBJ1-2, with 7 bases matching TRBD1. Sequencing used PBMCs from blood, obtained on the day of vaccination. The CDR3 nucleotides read TGTGCCAGCAGCCAGCAGGACAGGCTACAGGGTGGCTACACCTTC. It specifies CASSQQDRLQGGYTF.